Listed below are T cell receptor beta chains from one sample, sequenced in a study of T cells after yellow fever vaccination. One entry per CDR3 protein results from TCRdb running MiXCR on the 5' RACE reads. The sample comprises a few hundred thousand distinct CDR3 sequences, 8.1% of which are singletons, and 17% rests with the top ten. Sequenced material: PBMCs, taken approximately 47 days after the first yellow fever vaccination. Source of these receptors: a man aged 18 to 30 who received the YFV17D yellow fever vaccine. The conserved cysteine and the conserved F or W are not part of the CDR3 here.

v_gene	len	j_gene	CDR3aa
TRBV11-2	13	TRBJ1-1	ASSYAGAAGTEAF
TRBV6-5	13	TRBJ2-7	ASSYRDRVGYEQY
TRBV7-2	15	TRBJ1-1	ASSLAGQGGENTEAF
TRBV5-1	14	TRBJ2-5	ASSPGTSGAGETQY
TRBV7-9	14	TRBJ2-2	ASSSAGAGSTGELF
TRBV5-1	15	TRBJ2-2	ASSLGSRVANTGELF
TRBV6-2/TRBV6-3	12	TRBJ1-1	ASIGPAGYTEAF
TRBV21-1	17	TRBJ2-4	ASRQKSPDSLQAKNIQY
TRBV20-1	11	TRBJ2-2	SARPHSTGELF
TRBV18	13	TRBJ2-5	ASSPSDRLSGTQY
TRBV28	12	TRBJ1-2	ASTADPNGYGYT
TRBV27	11	TRBJ2-5	ASSLERGGWSY
TRBV6-1	11	TRBJ1-2	ASTDRSGSGYT
TRBV11-2	14	TRBJ2-1	ASSNFRDGLYNEQF
TRBV6-2/TRBV6-3	15	TRBJ2-2	ASTDPLGQVNTGELF
TRBV12-3/TRBV12-4	13	TRBJ2-1	ASRDASGGHNEQF
TRBV6-2/TRBV6-3	13	TRBJ1-6	ASSPRTGLVSPLH
TRBV18	12	TRBJ2-3	ASSRQGATDTQY
TRBV12-3/TRBV12-4	11	TRBJ1-6	ASSWTGEVPLH
TRBV7-2	12	TRBJ2-5	ASKNRQGQETQY
TRBV3-1	13	TRBJ2-1	ASSGRTSGYNEQF
TRBV4-2	15	TRBJ2-1	ASSQGLQGGSYNEQF
TRBV4-3	12	TRBJ1-1	ASSLPGQGAEAF
TRBV29-1	16	TRBJ2-1	SARGWLAGAGSYNEQF
TRBV7-9	12	TRBJ2-1	ASGSGGSYNEQF
TRBV20-1	12	TRBJ2-3	SARGGGAADTQY
TRBV4-1	14	TRBJ2-5	ASTPEGLAVEETQY
TRBV4-1	13	TRBJ2-3	ASSPQQGKADTQY
TRBV18	14	TRBJ2-2	ASSSPQGLWTGELF
TRBV7-9	11	TRBJ2-7	ASSTGQGYEQY
TRBV4-1	12	TRBJ1-1	ASSVYRVGTEAF
TRBV5-5	11	TRBJ2-7	ASSFVGASEQY
TRBV5-1	13	TRBJ2-2	ASSLAGTVRAELF
TRBV6-5	11	TRBJ1-2	ASRPGTDYGYT
TRBV4-3	13	TRBJ2-1	ASSQPSGGANEQF
TRBV30	15	TRBJ1-1	AWSGPGLRGMNTEAF
TRBV4-3	11	TRBJ1-5	ASSQEGKSAQH
TRBV12-3/TRBV12-4	10	TRBJ2-7	ASSGAGREQY
TRBV12-3/TRBV12-4	12	TRBJ2-1	ASSFAGAGNEQF
TRBV4-1	15	TRBJ2-5	ASCQAETGGTQETQY
TRBV4-1	14	TRBJ2-5	ASSLLDDRGKETQY
TRBV7-6	12	TRBJ2-5	ASSPLEYQETQY
TRBV20-1	13	TRBJ1-2	SARVFEGTVYGYT
TRBV5-5	14	TRBJ1-6	ASSLETSSYNSPLH
TRBV10-3	13	TRBJ2-7	AISESNRLYDEQY
TRBV20-1	14	TRBJ2-2	SARPAGTLSTGELF
TRBV18	10	TRBJ1-2	ASSPAQGGYT
TRBV7-3	15	TRBJ2-1	ASSLVAGTGGYNEQF
TRBV10-3	12	TRBJ2-7	AISESTGPIEQY
TRBV7-2	11	TRBJ2-5	ASSRTSGETQY
TRBV4-3	12	TRBJ1-1	ASSQESFNTEAF
TRBV7-9	11	TRBJ1-2	ASSLAGEDGYT
TRBV7-6	13	TRBJ2-1	ASSLNLLRGSEQF
TRBV12-3/TRBV12-4	10	TRBJ1-1	ASRGMNTEAF
TRBV3-1	11	TRBJ2-3	ASSLPGTGTQY
TRBV5-1	14	TRBJ2-1	ASSLGPGQGANEQF
TRBV3-1	12	TRBJ1-1	ASSQGWGFAEAF
TRBV15	11	TRBJ2-2	ATRPDGVGELF
TRBV20-1	12	TRBJ1-1	SALYFGGNTEAF